This TCR beta chain is drawn from a study of beta chain features in type 1 diabetes listed by TCRdb under 2018. About the investigation overall: No differences in mean age, gender distribution, total cell number or subset yield were found between patients and healthy donors. A total of roughly 110 million sorted cells were examined across all samples, and the number of cells per subset was strongly correlated with RNA yield. Regulatory and stem cell-like memory subsets were isolated from only 8 patients and roughly 8 healthy donors, whereas naive and central memory subsets came from all 28 donors. In the study, TCRB repertoires of sorted circulating CD4+ T cell subsets from recently diagnosed type 1 diabetes patients were compared with those of matched healthy donors.

From each donor, a single peripheral blood sample of roughly 0.11 L on average was drawn into heparinised tubes. Using a panel that included CD45RO, CCR7, CD25, CD127, CD95 and CD27, naive, central memory, regulatory and stem cell-like memory CD4+ T cells were sorted on a BD FACSAria II. All sorted populations exceeded 95% purity. PBMCs were isolated immediately by Lymphoprep density gradient centrifugation and stained directly without culture. To minimize batch effects, samples were stained and sorted in pairs, one healthy donor with one patient per experiment. The investigation overall reported the following: Shorter templates might be favored by PCR, yet because patient and control samples were amplified and corrected together, any such skew would affect both groups equally. Patients with type 1 diabetes made fewer insertions and deleted more nucleotides at VDJ recombination sites, implying thymic rearrangement abnormalities. Naive, central memory and regulatory TCRB repertoires appeared to be more similar among patients than among healthy donors. In all four CD4+ subsets, TCRB CDR3 length was moderately but significantly shorter in type 1 diabetes patients. Only small numbers of individuals were included in the HLA sub-analyses, which left unresolved whether HLA type had any influence on TCRB rearrangement. Because cDNA was sequenced instead of genomic DNA, activated cells with high expression could be over-represented, although the groups did not differ in activation or CD3 levels.

Of note for this clone: The clone's antigen remains unknown. Base qualities are not at hand, and no much larger clone is one base apart.

The entire amount of isolated RNA was reverse transcribed using the High Capacity cDNA Reverse Transcription Kit, so the sequenced TCRB transcripts were expressed ones. Naive, central memory and regulatory T cell samples underwent deep immunoSEQ sequencing, averaging about 3.3 million total reads per sample. Sorted cells were lysed in RLT buffer, and RNA was extracted using DNase-treated RNeasy Micro or Mini kits according to cell number. Each cell subset was processed separately to prevent cross-contamination, with patient and healthy donor samples processed together. The immunoSEQ multiplex PCR was used to amplify TCRB sequences from cDNA, generating 87-bp fragments that spanned the CDR3 region. Sequencing of the amplicons was done on the Illumina HiSeq platform. The authors' pipeline ran thus. Synthetic template baselines were used to correct PCR bias computationally, reads within Hamming distance 2 were collapsed together, and singletons that could not be merged were discarded. Reads were aligned against IMGT so that V, D and J genes, CDR3 length and insertions or deletions at six rearrangement sites could be assigned. Within each subset, clonotype counts were normalized to the number of sorted cells before true diversity and Gini coefficients were calculated with the tcR R package. The overlap coefficient, calculated on TCRB nucleotide sequences, was used to quantify repertoire sharing. Out-of-frame TCRB sequences from naive cells were analyzed as a proxy for the pre-selection repertoire. TCRdb took this table from immuneACCESS and kept in-frame rearrangements with V and J called. Such tables lack part of the clones; where checked against another copy, unresolved V genes explain under half of the gap, and the rest is unexplained. The V and J calls and clone size come from that table; D and trimming were worked out from the DNA. This sample lists more than 300,000 clones; about 15% were detected once. The ten largest clones add up to approximately 0.02% of the sample.

Between the V and J ends, shortened by 0 bases and 5 bases respectively, the junction contains 11 bases. The CDR3 numbers 15 residues from cysteine through phenylalanine. The DNA shown is the 45-base CDR3, in frame from base 1. From the germline V gene, CDR1 is SGDLS and CDR2 is YYNGEE. Sequencing input: naive CD4+ T cells from blood. The cell subset or site label of this sample denotes: true naive CD4+ T cells. This TCR derives from a woman between 18 and 29 years old in good health. The sequence is built from TRBV9 and TRBJ2-2, and perhaps TRBD1 as D gene, on 7 matching bases. The CDR3 protein: CASSVATGRTGELFF. In nucleotide form, the sequence is TGTGCCAGCAGCGTAGCGACAGGGAGGACCGGGGAGCTGTTTTTT.